These 11 T cell receptor beta chains were all obtained from the same sample, sequenced in a study of cytomegalovirus exposure and HLA in healthy donors. 60 Vbeta and 13 Jbeta primers were used in PCR. Some clones are missing from TCRdb's copy, which holds only in-frame ones; the method was immunoSEQ multiplex PCR. The sample totals over 55,000 clones. Sequencing was performed on PBMCs. The receptors here all came from a male donor in good health and CMV-seronegative.

The chain recombines TRBV7-3 with TRBJ1-2; the D is unclear. The V gene's germline CDR1 is SGHTA and CDR2 FQGTGA. This CDR3 has 15 residues. V lost 2 bases and J 8 bases, leaving 18 bases between the germline ends. For the CDR3, the DNA is TGTGCCAGCAGCTTAGGTGGACGCTCAAGAGGGGGCTACACCTTC. It encodes CASSLGGRSRGGYTF. Full variable domain (rest looked up from reference TRBV7-3 and TRBJ1-2): GAGVSQTPSNKVTEKGKYVELRCDPISGHTALYWYRQSLGQGPEFLIYFQGTGAADDSGLPNDRFFAVRPEGSVSTLKIQRTERGDSAVYLCASSLGGRSRGGYTFGSGTRLTVV.

This chain links TRBV7-9 with TRBJ1-6; 8 bases agree with TRBD1. The germline CDR1 and CDR2 sequences are SEHNR and FQNEAQ (reference sequence). J was trimmed by 12 bases and V by 4 bases; bases with no gene match: 14. CDR3 length: 16 amino acids. This chain's CDR3 is CASSSQKQGASLPLHF. For the CDR3, the DNA is TGTGCCAGCAGCTCACAAAAGCAGGGGGCATCCTTACCCCTCCACTTT.

This chain links TRBV4-1 with TRBJ2-7; 15 bases are shared with TRBD2. Germline V gene lookup returns CDR1 MGHRA and CDR2 YSYEKL. CDR3 length: 15 amino acids. V lost 6 bases, J lost 4 bases, and 4 bases stayed unmatched. The CDR3 region is CASSPGLAGGYEQYF. Here the CDR3 DNA reads TGCGCCAGCAGTCCCGGACTAGCGGGAGGGTACGAGCAGTACTTC.

This chain links TRBV27 with TRBJ1-2, with D tentatively TRBD1 (5 bases). The germline V and J ends were trimmed by 2 bases and 4 bases, with 11 bases remaining between them. CDR3 size: 14 residues. CDR1 and CDR2 from the germline V gene are MNHEY and SMNVEV (reference sequence). This chain's CDR3 is CASSLRAQAYGYTF. The CDR3 DNA is TGTGCCAGCAGTTTACGGGCACAGGCCTATGGCTACACCTTC.

V usage is TRBV5-1 and J usage is TRBJ1-6; D not certain. V lost 1 base, J lost 5 bases, and 7 bases lay in between. The CDR3 has 14 amino acids. CDR1 and CDR2 (germline): SGHRS, YFSETQ. For the CDR3, the DNA is TGCGCCAGCAGCTTGTCGGGGAATAATTCACCCCTCCACTTT. Encoded protein: CASSLSGNNSPLHF.

The chain combines TRBV27 with TRBJ1-5, with TRBD1 matching over 8 bases. Germline trimming cut 6 bases from V and 3 bases from J; bases unmatched to any gene: 13. This CDR3 is built from 17 residues. Germline loops: CDR1 MNHEY, CDR2 SMNVEV (reference sequence). The CDR3 nucleotides are TGTGCCAGCAGCCCGTTCTTGGACAGGGTAGTCAATCAGCCCCAGCATTTT. Protein sequence: CASSPFLDRVVNQPQHF.

Details on this clone: The junction and the germline gene differ at one end; a read error may be behind it. The gene calls are TRBV18 and TRBJ2-3, with 9 bases aligning to TRBD2. The CDR3 has 14 residues. Germline CDR1 and CDR2: KGHSH and LQKENI. Here the CDR3 reads CASSPAGGADAQYF. CDR3 nucleotide sequence: TGTGCCAGCTCACCAGCGGGAGGGGCAGATGCGCAGTATTTT. The entire variable domain, with the rest obtained from reference TRBV18 and TRBJ2-3, is as follows: NAGVMQNPRHLVRRRGQEARLRCSPMKGHSHVYWYRQLPEEGLKFMVYLQKENIIDESGMPKERFSAEFPKEGPSILRIQQVVRGDSAAYFCASSPAGGADAQYFGPGTRLTVL.

The chain is built from TRBV7-6 and TRBJ2-7, with 9 positions matching TRBD2. Trimming cost V 2 bases and J 6 bases; bases outside gene matches: 17. In germline, CDR1 is SGHVS, CDR2 FNYEAQ. The CDR3 length is 18 residues. The CDR3 sequence: CASSLYLRGGARNGEQYF. CDR3 sequence (DNA): TGTGCCAGCAGCTTATACCTCCGCGGGGGGGCCCGAAACGGCGAGCAGTACTTC.

J is TRBJ2-7 and V is TRBV7-9, with 8 bases fitting TRBD1. The CDR3 is made up of 12 amino acids. The ends lost 8 bases at V and 6 bases at J; junction bases unmatched: 6. Germline V gene lookup returns CDR1 SEHNR and CDR2 FQNEAQ (reference sequence). The CDR3 DNA sequence: TGTGCCAGCGGCGGACAGGGATCCGAGCAGTACTTC. Protein sequence: CASGGQGSEQYF.

The chain combines TRBV19 with TRBJ2-5; D possibly corresponds to TRBD2 (5 bases). The germline V and J ends were trimmed by 1 base and 4 bases, with 7 bases remaining between them. This CDR3 is built from 13 residues. The germline gives CDR1 LNHDA, CDR2 SQIVND (reference sequence). CDR3 bases: TGTGCCAGTAGTATAGCTCGGGGAGAGACCCAGTACTTC. Amino acid sequence: CASSIARGETQYF.

This chain connects TRBV11-2 to TRBJ1-6; maybe TRBD1 (5 bases). Per germline, CDR1 SGHAT and CDR2 FQNNGV. V was trimmed by 3 bases and J by 10 bases, leaving 10 bases between them. This CDR3 contains 13 residues. This CDR3 reads CASSLERDSPLHF. DNA for the CDR3: TGTGCCAGCAGCTTGGAGCGGGACTCACCCCTCCACTTT.